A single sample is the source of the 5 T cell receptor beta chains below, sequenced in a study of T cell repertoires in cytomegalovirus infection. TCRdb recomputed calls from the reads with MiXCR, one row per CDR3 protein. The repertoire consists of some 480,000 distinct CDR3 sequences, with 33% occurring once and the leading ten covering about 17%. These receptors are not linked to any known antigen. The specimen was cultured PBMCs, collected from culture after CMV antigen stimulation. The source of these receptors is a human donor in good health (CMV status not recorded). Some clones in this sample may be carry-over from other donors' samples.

CDR3: CASSPRGPGAKNIQYF. CDR3 DNA sequence: TGTGCCAGCAGCCCGAGGGGGCCGGGAGCCAAAAACATTCAGTACTTC. The genes are TRBV12-3 or TRBV12-4 and TRBJ2-4; 7 positions agree with TRBD1. The J segment lost 0 bases and the V segment lost 6 bases, leaving 8 bases of the junction unmatched. This CDR3 comprises 16 residues.

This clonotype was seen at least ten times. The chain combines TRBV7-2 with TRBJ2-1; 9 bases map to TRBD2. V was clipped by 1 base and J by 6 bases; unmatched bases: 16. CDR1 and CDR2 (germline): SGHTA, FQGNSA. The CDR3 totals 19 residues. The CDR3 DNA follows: TGTGCCAGCAGCTTAGTGGGCAGCCTCGGCGGGAGGGTGAGCAATGAGCAGTTCTTC. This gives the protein CASSLVGSLGGRVSNEQFF.

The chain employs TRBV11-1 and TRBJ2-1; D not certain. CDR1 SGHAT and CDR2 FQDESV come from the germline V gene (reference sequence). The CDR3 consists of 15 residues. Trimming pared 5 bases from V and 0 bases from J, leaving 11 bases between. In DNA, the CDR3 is TGTGCCAGCAGCCCGAGGACCGCCTCCTACAATGAGCAGTTCTTC. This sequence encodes CASSPRTASYNEQFF.

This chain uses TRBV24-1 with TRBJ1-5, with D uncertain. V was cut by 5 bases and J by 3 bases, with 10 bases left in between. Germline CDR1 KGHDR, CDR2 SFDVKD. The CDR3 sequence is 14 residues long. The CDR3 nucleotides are TGTGCCACCAGTGCCTCCACCCCCAATCAGCCCCAGCATTTT. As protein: CATSASTPNQPQHF.

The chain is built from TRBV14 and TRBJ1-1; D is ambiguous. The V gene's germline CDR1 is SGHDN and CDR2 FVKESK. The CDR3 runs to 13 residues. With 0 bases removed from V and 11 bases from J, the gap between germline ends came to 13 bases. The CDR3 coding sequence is TGTGCCAGCAGCCAAGATAGACAAGTTACCGCTTTCTTT. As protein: CASSQDRQVTAFF. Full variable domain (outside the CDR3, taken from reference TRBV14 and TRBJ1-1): EAGVTQFPSHSVIEKGQTVTLRCDPISGHDNLYWYRRVMGKEIKFLLHFVKESKQDESGMPNNRFLAERTGGTYSTLKVQPAELEDSGVYFCASSQDRQVTAFFGQGTRLTVV.